This T cell receptor beta chain appears in the sequencing data of a study of cytomegalovirus exposure and HLA in healthy donors. The PCR used 60 Vbeta and 13 Jbeta primers. TCRdb's copy holds only in-frame clones and misses some; the assay was immunoSEQ multiplex PCR. Among approximately 160,000 clones listed, more than 65% were seen once. The V gene lost 5 bases and the J gene lost 1 base, with 12 bases spanning the gap. The CDR3 length is 15 residues. The germline gives CDR1 LNHDA, CDR2 SQIVND (reference sequence). As concerns this clone: Its target is unknown.

Study results and limitations: Upon later analysis, HLA-associated TCR beta chains proved more clonally expanded than other, equally common chains. Rare sequences made up most TCRs, while some public TCRs were found in many donors. Investigators reported under 200 TCR beta chains as tied to cytomegalovirus.

The receptor's source is a man between 18 and 35 years old in good health and CMV-seropositive. Sequencing used PBMCs. J is TRBJ2-1 and V is TRBV19; possibly TRBD1 for D (5 bases). DNA of the CDR3: TGTGCCAGTAGTCCGACAGAGTATTCCTACAATGAGCAGTTCTTC. Its translation is CASSPTEYSYNEQFF.